This entry lists 16 T cell receptor beta chains sequenced from one sample in a study of blood T cells in healthy people across ages. It was with a sample-barcoded 5' primer and a J-beta primer mix that a second PCR of roughly 6 to 11 cycles was run. TCRdb itself ran the 5' RACE reads through MiXCR, one entry per CDR3 protein. This sample yields fewer than 950,000 distinct CDR3 sequences, of which 30% to 45% are seen a single time; over 10% belongs to the top ten. Input material: blood. The origin of the receptors is a man between 18 and 29 years old in good health.

This clonotype was seen more than once but under ten times. CDR3 coding DNA: TGTGCCACCAGCAGAGATTATCGCGAAAAACTGTTTTTT. Its translation: CATSRDYREKLFF. The J gene is TRBJ1-4, the V gene TRBV15; D is undetermined. V lost 0 bases and J lost 8, with 7 bases in between. Looked up from germline, CDR1 is LNHNV and CDR2 is YYDKDF (reference sequence). The length of the CDR3 is 13 residues.

The genes are TRBV28 and TRBJ2-4; D unresolved. V lost 7 bases, J lost 0 bases, and 10 bases lay in between. Germline V gene sequence: CDR1 MDHEN, CDR2 SYDVKM. CDR3 size: 14 residues. CDR3 nucleotides: TGTGCCAGCAAAAGAAGCATAGCCAAAAACATTCAGTACTTC. Translated: CASKRSIAKNIQYF.

This clonotype was recorded a few times. The chain carries TRBV6-5 and TRBJ1-1; unclear D gene. Trimming cost V 3 bases and J 3 bases, with 8 bases left between them. The CDR3 spans 13 residues. Germline CDR1 and CDR2: MNHEY and SVGAGI. The DNA for the CDR3 is TGTGCCAGCAGTTATGGGAGACACACTGAAGCTTTCTTT. It specifies CASSYGRHTEAFF.

This clonotype was counted a few times. The germline gene is not matched at one end of the junction; a read error may be the cause. The chain employs TRBV7-7 and TRBJ2-7; D ambiguous. The CDR3 sequence is 14 residues long. CDR1 SSHAT and CDR2 FNYEAQ come from the germline V gene (reference sequence). CDR3 nucleotide sequence: TGTGCTAGCAGCCCCCGTGGTGAGTCGCACGAGCAGTACTTC. Translation: CASSPRGESHEQYF.

The chain couples TRBV7-9 to TRBJ2-3; 9 bases match TRBD1. The CDR3 covers 16 residues. Losses at the gene ends were 5 bases for V and 2 bases for J; bases not matched to a gene: 8. Germline V gene lookup returns CDR1 SEHNR and CDR2 FQNEAQ (reference sequence). DNA for the CDR3: TGTGCCAGCAGCCTGGGACAGGGACCCCTCACAGATACGCAGTATTTT. Its translation: CASSLGQGPLTDTQYF.

This clonotype was counted many times. The rearrangement links TRBV7-2 to TRBJ2-1, with TRBD1 matching 9 bases. J was trimmed by 5 bases and V by 1 base; bases with no gene match: 3. The CDR3 is 15 amino acids. Germline assignment: CDR1 SGHTA and CDR2 FQGNSA. CDR3 sequence: CASSLVGTGNNEQFF. The CDR3 nucleotides are TGTGCCAGCAGCTTAGTCGGGACAGGGAACAATGAGCAGTTCTTC.

This clonotype was picked up many times. V is TRBV6-2 or TRBV6-3 and J is TRBJ2-5; D call uncertain. Germline V CDR1 and CDR2: MNHEY, SVGEGT. The CDR3 extends over 11 amino acids. Trimming left V 8 bases short and J 5 bases short, with 9 bases between. CDR3 in amino acids: CASLLEETQYF. Written as DNA, the CDR3 is TGTGCCAGCTTGCTAGAGGAGACCCAGTACTTC.

With respect to this clonotype: A much larger clone differs from this one at a single base, so this may be a read error. The V and J genes are TRBV29-1 and TRBJ2-5, with D unresolved. This CDR3 region has 12 residues. Germline V gene lookup returns CDR1 SQVTM and CDR2 ANQGSEA. The CDR3 DNA reads as TGCAGCGCTGAAGAGATGGGAGAGACCCAGTACTTC. This sequence encodes CSAEEMGETQYF.

This clonotype appeared a few times. The chain recombines TRBV9 with TRBJ2-3, with TRBD2 matching 8 bases. J was trimmed by 7 bases and V by 1 base; bases with no gene match: 11. The germline V gene has CDR1 SGDLS and CDR2 YYNGEE. This CDR3 region has 16 residues. The CDR3: CASSVNPLRGAHTQYF. The CDR3 nucleotides are TGTGCCAGCAGCGTAAATCCCTTGCGGGGGGCCCATACGCAGTATTTT.

The table lists this clonotype with a few counts. The chain is built from TRBV20-1 and TRBJ1-1, with D possibly matching TRBD1 (5 bases). Germline V CDR1 and CDR2: DFQATT, SNEGSKA (reference sequence). The CDR3 contains 16 residues. V lost 3 bases and J 1 base, leaving 18 bases between the germline ends. CDR3 in amino acids: CSARAPGRTTNTEAFF. The CDR3 DNA reads TGCAGTGCTAGGGCCCCAGGGAGAACCACGAACACTGAAGCTTTCTTT.

At least ten counts were recorded for this clonotype. The V and J genes are TRBV20-1 and TRBJ2-7; TRBD2 aligns across 7 bases. The CDR3 has 17 residues. The V gene end was trimmed by 0 bases and the J gene end by 0 bases; junction bases not matched to a gene: 11. Germline V gives CDR1 DFQATT, CDR2 SNEGSKA (reference sequence). The CDR3 loop reads CSARDRLAGETSYEQYF. The CDR3 region has the DNA TGCAGTGCTAGAGATCGGCTTGCGGGGGAGACCTCCTACGAGCAGTACTTC.

V and J are TRBV12-3 or TRBV12-4 and TRBJ2-1, with D perhaps matching TRBD1 or TRBD2 (5 bases each). V was shortened by 5 bases and J by 7 bases, with 18 bases between the two germline ends. The CDR3 has 15 residues. The CDR3 region has the DNA TGTGCCAGCAGTCGATCCGGGACCAGGAGTAATGAGCAGTTCTTC. It yields the protein CASSRSGTRSNEQFF.

To note about this clonotype: A read error is possible here, since a much larger clone lies one base away. CDR3 bases: TGTGCCAGCAGCTTGGCCAGGACAGCCTACTACGAGCAGTACTTC. Its protein is CASSLARTAYYEQYF. This chain joins TRBV7-2 and TRBJ2-7, with D maybe TRBD1 (6 bases). CDR1 is SGHTA and CDR2 is FQGNSA in the germline V gene. Trimming cost V 3 bases and J 3 bases, with 15 bases left between them. This CDR3 has 15 amino acids.

This clonotype occurred many times. V usage is TRBV7-9 and J usage is TRBJ2-1, with a weak D call TRBD1 (6 bases). This CDR3 contains 15 residues. Trimming cost V 5 bases and J 1 base, with 12 bases left between them. Germline CDR1 and CDR2: SEHNR and FQNEAQ (reference sequence). CDR3 DNA: TGTGCCAGCAGCCAAGCGACAGGTTCCTACAATGAGCAGTTCTTC. This sequence encodes CASSQATGSYNEQFF.

The chain is built from TRBV30 and TRBJ1-1; D might be TRBD1 (5 bases). Trimming left V 0 bases short and J 5 bases short, with 16 bases between. CDR3 length: 15 residues. CDR1 and CDR2 from the germline V gene are GTSNPN and SVGIG (reference sequence). The CDR3 loop is CAWSVPGDVGTEAFF. The CDR3 region has the DNA TGTGCCTGGAGTGTACCGGGGGATGTGGGGACTGAAGCTTTCTTT.

For this clonotype: A read error is possible here, since a much larger clone lies one base away. The chain uses TRBV4-1 and TRBJ2-1; D not certain. The V end lost 4 bases, the J end lost 2 bases, and 12 bases lay between the germline ends. The CDR3 covers 15 residues. Germline V gene data show CDR1 as MGHRA and CDR2 as YSYEKL. CDR3 DNA: TGCGCCAGCAGCCTCGACCCTCTTCCCTACAATGAGCAGTTCTTC. The encoded protein is CASSLDPLPYNEQFF.